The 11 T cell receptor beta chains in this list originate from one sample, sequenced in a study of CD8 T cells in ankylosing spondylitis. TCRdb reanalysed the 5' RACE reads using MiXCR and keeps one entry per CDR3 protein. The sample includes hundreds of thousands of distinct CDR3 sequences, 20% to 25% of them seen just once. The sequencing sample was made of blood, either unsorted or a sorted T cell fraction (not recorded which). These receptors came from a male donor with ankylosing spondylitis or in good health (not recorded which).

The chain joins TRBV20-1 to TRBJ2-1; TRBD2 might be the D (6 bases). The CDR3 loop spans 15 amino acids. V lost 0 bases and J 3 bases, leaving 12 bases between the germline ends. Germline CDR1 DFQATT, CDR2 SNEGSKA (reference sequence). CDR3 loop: CSARDGAGIYNEQFF. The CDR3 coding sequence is TGCAGTGCTAGAGATGGTGCGGGGATCTACAATGAGCAGTTCTTC.

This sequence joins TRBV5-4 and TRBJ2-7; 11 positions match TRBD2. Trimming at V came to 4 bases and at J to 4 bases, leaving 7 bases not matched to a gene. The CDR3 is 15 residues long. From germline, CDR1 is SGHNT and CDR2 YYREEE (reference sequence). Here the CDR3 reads CASSHQGLAEYEQYF. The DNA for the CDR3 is TGTGCCAGCAGCCATCAGGGACTAGCGGAATACGAGCAGTACTTC.

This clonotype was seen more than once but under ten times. The CDR3 DNA follows: TGTGCCAGCAGCCAAGAGAGATGGAAGGACAACTACGAGCAGTACTTC. Its translation is CASSQERWKDNYEQYF. The chain combines TRBV3-1 with TRBJ2-7; TRBD1 is a possible D gene (5 bases). This CDR3 has 16 residues. Germline CDR1 LGHDT, CDR2 YNNKEL (reference sequence). Deletions cut 0 bases from V and 3 bases from J, with 15 bases between.

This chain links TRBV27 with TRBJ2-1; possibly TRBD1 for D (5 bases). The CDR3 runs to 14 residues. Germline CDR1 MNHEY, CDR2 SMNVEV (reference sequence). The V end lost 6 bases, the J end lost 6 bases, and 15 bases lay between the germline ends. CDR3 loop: CASRRTPLTNEQFF. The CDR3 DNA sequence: TGTGCCAGCAGGCGGACACCGCTAACCAATGAGCAGTTCTTC.

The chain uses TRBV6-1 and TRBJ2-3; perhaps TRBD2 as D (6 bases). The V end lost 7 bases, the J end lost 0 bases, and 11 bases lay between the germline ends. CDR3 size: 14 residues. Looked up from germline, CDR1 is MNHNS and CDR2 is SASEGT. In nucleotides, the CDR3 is TGTGCCAGCATTGGGGACTTTAGCACAGATACGCAGTATTTT. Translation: CASIGDFSTDTQYF.

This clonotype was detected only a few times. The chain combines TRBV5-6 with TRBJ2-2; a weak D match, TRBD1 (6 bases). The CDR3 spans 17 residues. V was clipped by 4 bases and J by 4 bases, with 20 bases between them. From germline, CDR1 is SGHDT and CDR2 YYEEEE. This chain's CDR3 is CASSNEDSSWGTGELFF. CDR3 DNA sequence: TGTGCCAGCAGCAATGAGGACAGCAGTTGGGGCACCGGGGAGCTGTTTTTT.

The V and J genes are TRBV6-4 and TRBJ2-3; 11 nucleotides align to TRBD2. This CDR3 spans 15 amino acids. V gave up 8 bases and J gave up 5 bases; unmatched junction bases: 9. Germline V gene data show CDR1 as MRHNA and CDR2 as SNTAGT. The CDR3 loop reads CASGSYSGRGDTQYF. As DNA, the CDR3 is TGTGCCAGCGGATCTTATAGCGGGAGGGGAGATACGCAGTATTTT.

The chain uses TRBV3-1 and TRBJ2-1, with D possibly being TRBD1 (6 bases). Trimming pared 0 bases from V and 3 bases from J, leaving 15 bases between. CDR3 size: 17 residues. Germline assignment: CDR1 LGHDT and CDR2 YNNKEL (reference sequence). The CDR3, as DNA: TGTGCCAGCAGCCAAGAGATTGGGTCAGGGGACTACAATGAGCAGTTCTTC. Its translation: CASSQEIGSGDYNEQFF.

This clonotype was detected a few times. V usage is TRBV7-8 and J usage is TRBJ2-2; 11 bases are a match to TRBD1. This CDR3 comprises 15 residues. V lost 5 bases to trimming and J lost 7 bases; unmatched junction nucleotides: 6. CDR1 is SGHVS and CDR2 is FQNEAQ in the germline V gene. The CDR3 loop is CASSVGQGAGGELFF. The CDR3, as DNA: TGTGCCAGCAGCGTCGGACAGGGGGCTGGCGGGGAGCTGTTTTTT.

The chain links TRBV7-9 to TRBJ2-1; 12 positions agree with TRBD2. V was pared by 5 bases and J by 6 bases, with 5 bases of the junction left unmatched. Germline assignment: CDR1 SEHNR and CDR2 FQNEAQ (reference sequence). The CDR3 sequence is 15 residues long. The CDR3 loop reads CASSPTSGGSNEQFF. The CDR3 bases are TGTGCCAGCAGCCCAACTAGCGGGGGGAGCAATGAGCAGTTCTTC.

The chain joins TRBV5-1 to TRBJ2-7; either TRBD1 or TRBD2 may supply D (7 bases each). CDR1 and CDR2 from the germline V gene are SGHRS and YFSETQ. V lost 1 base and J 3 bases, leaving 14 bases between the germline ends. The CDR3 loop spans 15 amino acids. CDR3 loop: CASSLQTGDYYEQYF. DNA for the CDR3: TGCGCCAGCAGCTTGCAAACAGGGGACTACTACGAGCAGTACTTC.